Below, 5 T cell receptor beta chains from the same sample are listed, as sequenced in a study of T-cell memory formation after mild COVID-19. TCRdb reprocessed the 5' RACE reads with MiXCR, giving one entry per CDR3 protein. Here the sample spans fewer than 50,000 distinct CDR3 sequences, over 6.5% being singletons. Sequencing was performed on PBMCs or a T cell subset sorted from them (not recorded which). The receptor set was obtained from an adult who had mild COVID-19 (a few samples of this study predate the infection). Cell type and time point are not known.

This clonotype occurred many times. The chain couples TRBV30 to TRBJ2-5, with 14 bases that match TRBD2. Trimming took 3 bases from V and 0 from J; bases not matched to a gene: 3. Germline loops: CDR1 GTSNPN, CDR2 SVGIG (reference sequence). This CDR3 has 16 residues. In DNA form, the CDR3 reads TGTGCCTGGAGCGGACTAGCGGGGGGCCACCAAGAGACCCAGTACTTC. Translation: CAWSGLAGGHQETQYF.

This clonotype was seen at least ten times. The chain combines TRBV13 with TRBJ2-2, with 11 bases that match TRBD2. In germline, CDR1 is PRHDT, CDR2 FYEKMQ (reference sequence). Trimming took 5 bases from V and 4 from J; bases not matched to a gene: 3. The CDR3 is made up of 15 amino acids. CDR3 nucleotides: TGTGCCAGCAGCCCGGGACTAGCGGTCACCGGGGAGCTGTTTTTT. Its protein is CASSPGLAVTGELFF.

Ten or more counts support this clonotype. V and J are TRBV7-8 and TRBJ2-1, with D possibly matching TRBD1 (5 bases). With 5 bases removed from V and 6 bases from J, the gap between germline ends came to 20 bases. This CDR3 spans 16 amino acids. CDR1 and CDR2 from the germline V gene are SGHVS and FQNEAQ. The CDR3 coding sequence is TGTGCCAGCAGCCGAACGCCCGACAGAGCCCGCAATGAGCAGTTCTTC. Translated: CASSRTPDRARNEQFF. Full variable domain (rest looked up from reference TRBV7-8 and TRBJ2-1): GAGVSQSPRYKVAKRGQDVALRCDPISGHVSLFWYQQALGQGPEFLTYFQNEAQLDKSGLPSDRFFAERPEGSVSTLKIQRTQQEDSAVYLCASSRTPDRARNEQFFGPGTRLTVL.

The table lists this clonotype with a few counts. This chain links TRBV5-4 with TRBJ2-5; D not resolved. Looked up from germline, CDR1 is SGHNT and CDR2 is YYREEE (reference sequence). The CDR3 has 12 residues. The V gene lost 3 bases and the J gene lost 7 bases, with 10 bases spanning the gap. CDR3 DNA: TGTGCCAGCAGCTCCCCAGGAGCGACCCAGTACTTC. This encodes CASSSPGATQYF.

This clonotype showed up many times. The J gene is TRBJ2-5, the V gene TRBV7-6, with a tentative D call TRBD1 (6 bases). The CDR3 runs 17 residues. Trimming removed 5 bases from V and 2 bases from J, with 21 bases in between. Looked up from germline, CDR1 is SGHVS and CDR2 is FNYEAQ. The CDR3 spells CASSPSARTEVQETQYF. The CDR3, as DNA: TGTGCCAGCAGCCCCTCGGCCCGGACAGAAGTTCAAGAGACCCAGTACTTC.